The 6 T cell receptor beta chains given below trace back to one sample, sequenced in a study of T cells after yellow fever vaccination. In TCRdb, the 5' RACE reads were re-called with MiXCR into one record per CDR3 protein. The sample holds some 350,000 distinct CDR3 sequences, approximately 4.2% seen once. Sequenced here: PBMCs, sampled 5 days after the yellow fever booster vaccination. The source of these receptors is a man aged 18-30 years who received the YFV17D yellow fever vaccine.

The CDR3 spells CAPRRIVYGYTF. The DNA for the CDR3 is TGCGCCCCGAGGCGGATAGTCTATGGCTACACCTTC. The chain uses TRBV23-1 and TRBJ1-2; D gene ambiguous. TRBV23-1 falls under the ORF class, with uncertain function. The germline V and J ends were trimmed by 11 bases and 4 bases, with 14 bases remaining between them. The CDR3 is made up of 12 amino acids.

This clonotype has ten or more counts. This chain joins TRBV6-1 and TRBJ1-1; 7 bases agree with TRBD1. This CDR3 comprises 15 residues. V shed 4 bases, J shed 3 bases, and the junction held 8 bases outside the gene matches. CDR1 MNHNS and CDR2 SASEGT come from the germline V gene. CDR3 in amino acids: CASSVDRVRDTEAFF. The DNA of the CDR3 is TGTGCCAGCAGTGTTGACAGGGTTCGTGACACTGAAGCTTTCTTT.

This clonotype was picked up many times. The chain carries TRBV5-1 and TRBJ2-7; D is perhaps TRBD1 (5 bases). The CDR3 is 17 residues long. The germline V and J ends were trimmed by 4 bases and 1 base, with 21 bases remaining between them. Germline V CDR1 and CDR2: SGHRS, YFSETQ. The CDR3 reads CASSKDPTATPSYEQYF. CDR3 in DNA: TGCGCCAGCAGCAAGGACCCGACAGCGACCCCTTCCTACGAGCAGTACTTC.

In its sample, this clonotype was seen a few times. The chain couples TRBV4-1 to TRBJ1-6, with D uncertain. Germline V gene lookup returns CDR1 MGHRA and CDR2 YSYEKL. The CDR3 extends over 13 amino acids. Trimming cost V 1 base and J 12 bases, with 10 bases left between them. The CDR3 spells CASSQGLRVPLHF. Written as DNA, the CDR3 is TGCGCCAGCAGCCAAGGTCTCCGGGTACCCCTCCACTTT.

This clonotype was detected a few times. The chain carries TRBV7-9 and TRBJ2-7, with TRBD1 matching over 9 bases. This CDR3 has 14 residues. Germline assignment: CDR1 SEHNR and CDR2 FQNEAQ (reference sequence). V lost 3 bases and J lost 5; bases outside the gene matches: 5. The CDR3 is CASSFGQGIDEQYV. The CDR3 nucleotides are TGTGCCAGCAGCTTTGGACAGGGGATCGACGAGCAGTACGTC.

The chain recombines TRBV15 with TRBJ1-5; tentative D call: TRBD1 (5 bases). Trimming removed 3 bases at V and 2 bases at J, with 14 bases between. Germline V lookup: CDR1 LNHNV, CDR2 YYDKDF (reference sequence). This CDR3 has 16 amino acids. The CDR3 region has the DNA TGTGCCACCAGCAGGGCCAGGGAAAACGGCAATCAGCCCCAGCATTTT. Protein product: CATSRARENGNQPQHF.